This is a list of T cell receptor beta chains from one sample in a study of cytomegalovirus exposure and HLA in healthy donors. Sequencing was performed with immunoSEQ multiplex PCR; in TCRdb, only in-frame clones are kept and a portion is missing. Of 130,000 to 150,000 clones listed, 60% to 80% are singletons. Source material: PBMCs. Source of these receptors: a woman in her twenties or thirties in good health and CMV-seronegative. Each CDR3 is given with its conserved first and last residue. Fields, in order: D gene, J gene, clone size, V gene, CDR3 protein, CDR3 DNA. The D gene is left open where the match is weak. Clone size is given for some rows only: seen once, a few or many times, or a class if the clone is expanded.

NA TRBJ1-2 few TRBV7-9 CASSLRGEYYGYTF TGTGCCAGCAGCTTACGGGGAGAGTACTATGGCTACACCTTC
TRBD1 TRBJ1-4 NA TRBV13 CASSLLGQGNREKLFF TGTGCCAGCAGCTTATTGGGACAGGGGAATCGAGAAAAACTGTTTTTT
TRBD1 TRBJ2-7 few TRBV5-1 CASSSDRGLKEQYF TGCGCCAGCAGCTCTGACAGGGGGCTTAAGGAGCAGTACTTC
TRBD2 TRBJ2-5 few TRBV9 CASSVAVAGPQETQYF TGTGCCAGCAGCGTAGCGGTAGCGGGGCCCCAAGAGACCCAGTACTTC
TRBD1 TRBJ1-2 once TRBV11-2 CASSPRQGRVPIRGYTF TGTGCCAGCAGCCCACGACAGGGTCGGGTTCCAATAAGAGGCTACACCTTC
NA TRBJ2-2 NA TRBV5-1 CASSPSLGGLLTGELFF TGCGCCAGCAGCCCTTCACTCGGGGGGCTGCTCACCGGGGAGCTGTTTTTT
NA TRBJ2-7 NA TRBV5-4 CASSSGVEWEQYF TGTGCCAGCAGCTCAGGGGTTGAGTGGGAGCAGTACTTC
TRBD1 TRBJ2-7 NA TRBV27 CASMPGQGTYEQYF TGTGCCAGCATGCCGGGACAGGGAACCTACGAGCAGTACTTC
TRBD1 TRBJ2-6 NA TRBV11-3 CASSSPGTGYSGANVLTF TGTGCCAGCAGCTCCCCCGGGACAGGGTACTCTGGGGCCAACGTCCTGACTTTC
TRBD1 TRBJ2-7 once TRBV7-2 CASSLTGAFYEQYF TGTGCCAGCAGTTTGACAGGGGCCTTCTACGAGCAGTACTTC
NA TRBJ1-2 NA TRBV7-6 CASSFAGDSSYTF TGTGCCAGCAGCTTTGCAGGGGATTCCAGCTACACCTTC
NA TRBJ2-1 NA TRBV28 CASSLAYNEQFF TGTGCCAGCAGTTTGGCATACAATGAGCAGTTCTTC
NA TRBJ2-1 NA TRBV5-1 CASGGTDYNEQFF TGCGCCAGTGGCGGGACCGACTACAATGAGCAGTTCTTC
TRBD2 TRBJ2-2 NA TRBV27 CASSFRTSGGVGELFF TGTGCCAGCAGTTTCCGGACTAGCGGGGGGGTCGGGGAGCTGTTTTTT
NA TRBJ1-2 NA TRBV14 CASSRNHRQARGGYTF TGTGCCAGCAGCCGAAACCACCGACAGGCCCGAGGGGGCTACACCTTC
NA TRBJ1-3 NA TRBV15 CATSRKGDTIYF TGTGCCACCAGCAGAAAGGGGGACACCATATATTTT
NA TRBJ1-4 few TRBV6-1 CASNAGDWEKLFF TGTGCCAGCAATGCAGGGGATTGGGAAAAACTGTTTTTT
NA TRBJ2-7 NA TRBV29-1 CSVFDISYEQYF TGCAGCGTTTTTGACATTTCCTACGAGCAGTACTTC
TRBD2 TRBJ2-1 NA TRBV11-2 CASSLGAGGYNEQFF TGTGCCAGCAGCTTAGGGGCGGGGGGCTACAATGAGCAGTTCTTC
TRBD1 TRBJ1-2 NA TRBV11-2 CASSPLDRDGYTF TGTGCCAGCAGCCCCCTGGACAGGGATGGCTACACCTTC
TRBD1 TRBJ1-2 NA TRBV19 CASTHHTGGEGYTF TGTGCCAGTACCCACCATACAGGGGGCGAAGGCTACACCTTC
NA TRBJ2-7 once TRBV11-3 CASSPGAWTENYEQYF TGTGCCAGCAGCCCTGGGGCGTGGACAGAGAACTACGAGCAGTACTTC
TRBD2 TRBJ2-1 NA TRBV6-1 CASSGDSGGYNEQFF TGTGCCAGCAGCGGGGACAGCGGGGGGTACAATGAGCAGTTCTTC
TRBD1 TRBJ2-7 NA TRBV2 CASGDRAPSYEQYF TGTGCCAGCGGCGACAGGGCACCCTCCTACGAGCAGTACTTC
TRBD2 TRBJ2-7 NA TRBV4-1 CASSPRGTSGSYEQYF TGCGCCAGCAGCCCCCGGGGGACTAGCGGCTCCTACGAGCAGTACTTC
TRBD1 TRBJ1-2 few TRBV5-4 CASSPVPGQGWGYGYTF TGCGCCAGCAGCCCTGTCCCGGGACAGGGTTGGGGCTATGGCTACACCTTC
NA TRBJ1-6 few TRBV6-5 CASSQGGSANSPLHF TGTGCCAGCAGTCAGGGAGGGAGCGCGAATTCACCCCTCCACTTT
TRBD1 TRBJ1-2 NA TRBV6-4 CASSRTGSQNYGYTF TGTGCCAGCAGCCGGACAGGTTCTCAGAACTATGGCTACACCTTC